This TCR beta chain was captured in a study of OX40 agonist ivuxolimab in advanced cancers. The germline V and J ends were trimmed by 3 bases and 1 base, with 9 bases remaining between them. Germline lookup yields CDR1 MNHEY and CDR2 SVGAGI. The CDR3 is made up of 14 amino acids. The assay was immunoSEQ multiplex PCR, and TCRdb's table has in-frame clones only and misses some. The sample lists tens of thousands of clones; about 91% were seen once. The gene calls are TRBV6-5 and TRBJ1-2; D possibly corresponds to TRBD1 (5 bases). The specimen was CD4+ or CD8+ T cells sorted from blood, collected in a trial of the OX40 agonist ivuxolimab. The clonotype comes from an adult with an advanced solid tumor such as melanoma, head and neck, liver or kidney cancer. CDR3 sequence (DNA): TGTGCCAGCAGTTATAGCAGGGTTAACTATGGCTACACCTTC. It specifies CASSYSRVNYGYTF.